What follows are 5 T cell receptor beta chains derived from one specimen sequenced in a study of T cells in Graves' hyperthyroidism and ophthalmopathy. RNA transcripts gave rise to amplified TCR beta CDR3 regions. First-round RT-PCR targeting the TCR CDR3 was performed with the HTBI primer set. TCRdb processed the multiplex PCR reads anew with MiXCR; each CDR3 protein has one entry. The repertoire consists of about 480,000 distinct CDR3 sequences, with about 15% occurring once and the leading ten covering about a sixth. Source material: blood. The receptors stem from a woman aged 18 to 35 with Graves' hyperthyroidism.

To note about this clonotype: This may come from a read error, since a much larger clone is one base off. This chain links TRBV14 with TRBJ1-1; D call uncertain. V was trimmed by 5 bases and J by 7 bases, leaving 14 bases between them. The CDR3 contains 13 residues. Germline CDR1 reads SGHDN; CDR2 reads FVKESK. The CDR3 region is CASSEVSGIEAFF. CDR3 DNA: TGTGCCAGCAGCGAAGTTTCTGGAATTGAAGCTTTCTTT.

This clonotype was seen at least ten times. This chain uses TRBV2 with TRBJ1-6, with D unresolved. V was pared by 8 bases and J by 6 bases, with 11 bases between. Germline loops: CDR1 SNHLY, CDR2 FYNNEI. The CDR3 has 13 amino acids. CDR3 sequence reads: CASSREINSPLHF. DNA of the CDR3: TGTGCCAGCTCGAGGGAAATTAATTCACCCCTCCACTTT. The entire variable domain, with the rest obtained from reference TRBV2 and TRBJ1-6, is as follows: EPEVTQTPSHQVTQMGQEVILRCVPISNHLYFYWYRQILGQKVEFLVSFYNNEISEKSEIFDDQFSVERPDGSNFTLKIRSTKLEDSAMYFCASSREINSPLHFGNGTRLTVT.

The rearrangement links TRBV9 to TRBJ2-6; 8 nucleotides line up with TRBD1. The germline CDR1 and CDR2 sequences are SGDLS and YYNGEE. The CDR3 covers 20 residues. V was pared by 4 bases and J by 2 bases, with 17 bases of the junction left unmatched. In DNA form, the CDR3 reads TGTGCCAGCAGCATCCAAAGACCGGGACAGGAAACCCCTGGGGCCAACGTCCTGACTTTC. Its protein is CASSIQRPGQETPGANVLTF.

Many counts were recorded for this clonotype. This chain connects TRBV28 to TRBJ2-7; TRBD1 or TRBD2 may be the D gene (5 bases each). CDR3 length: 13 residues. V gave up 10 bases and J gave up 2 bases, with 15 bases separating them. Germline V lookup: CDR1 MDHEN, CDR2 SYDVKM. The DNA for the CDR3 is TGTGCCAACCCCGATGGGACCACCTACGAGCAGTACGTC. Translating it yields CANPDGTTYEQYV.

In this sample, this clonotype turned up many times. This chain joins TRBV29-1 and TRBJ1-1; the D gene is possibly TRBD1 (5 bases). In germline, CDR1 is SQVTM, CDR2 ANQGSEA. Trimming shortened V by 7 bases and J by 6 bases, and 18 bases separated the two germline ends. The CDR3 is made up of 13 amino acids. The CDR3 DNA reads TGCAGCGGCACGGGACGGGCTTTGGCTGAAGCTTTCTTT. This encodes CSGTGRALAEAFF.